This entry describes one T cell receptor beta chain. Antigen unknown. Trimming shortened V by 6 bases and J by 6 bases, and 17 bases separated the two germline ends. Germline CDR1 DFQATT, CDR2 SNEGSKA (reference sequence). The CDR3 is made up of 13 amino acids. This specimen comes from a study of molecular identifiers for immune sequencing clone quantification. Points from the study as a whole: It was shown that clones above 20 RNA copies held over 98% of effector molecules, but under 1% in naive cells.

Naive CD8 libraries came from approximately 20,000 to 1,000,000 sorted cells with 10%, 30% or 50% RNA. TCRdb independently ran MiXCR on the PCR reads; one entry per CDR3 protein. Of more than 550,000 distinct CDR3 sequences detected, over 25% appear once; the ten largest clones hold about 0.8%. The sequence came from a human donor in good health. Some libraries in this study had Jurkat cell RNA spiked in. The chain is built from TRBV20-1 and TRBJ1-1; TRBD1 might be the D (6 bases). Sequencing was performed on naive CD8+ T cells from blood, with Jurkat cell RNA spiked in. Subset denoted: FACS-sorted CD8+CD4-CCR7+CD45RA+ naive T cells. CDR3 sequence: CSADMGGRAEAFF. As DNA, the CDR3 is TGCAGTGCCGACATGGGGGGGCGAGCTGAAGCTTTCTTT.